This T cell receptor beta chain was profiled in a study of CD8 T cell repertoires and HIV-1 epitope variants (dated by TCRdb to about 2020). In the study overall: Twenty-five peptides representing autologous and known Gag and Nef epitope variants were each used to stimulate T cells in separate culture wells. The control conditions were a CMV, EBV and flu peptide pool, the Ebola AY9 epitope as a negative control, and a well with no peptide. The epitopes tested covered three Gag epitope families plus Nef HW9 and YT9. T cells were enriched with the EasySep Human T Cell Enrichment Kit and co-cultured with equal numbers of autologous T cell-negative cells as antigen-presenting cells. Cultures ran for around 10 days in IMDM with gentamicin, with half-media changes on days 3 and 7 adding IL-2, IL-7 and IL-15. An aliquot of 1M T cells was saved as an uncultured baseline condition, separate from the 75 to 95 T cell cultures. Running each culture condition in triplicate, except for one peptide done in duplicate, gave a total of about 75 T cell cultures.

The immunoSEQ platform was used to sequence TCR beta CDR3 regions at survey depth. The QIAamp DNA micro kit was used to extract genomic DNA from every cultured and uncultured CD8+ T cell population. As for the authors' bioinformatics: Samples with fewer than 5,000 productive reads were excluded, which removed about 6.5% of the roughly 75 HIV peptide-stimulated cultures. Sequences were trimmed to CDR3 by a MANAFEST web app, and nonproductive sequences, CDR3s under 5 amino acids, and sequences not starting with C or ending with F/W were removed. Antigen-specific clonotypes had to expand in at least 2 of 3 replicates versus no-peptide control at FDR 0.01, only within one epitope family. In addition, a specific clonotype needed a frequency at least fivefold higher than in wells stimulated with peptides from other epitope families. TCRdb carries this immuneACCESS record with in-frame sequences only. Its versions omit some clonotypes, under half of them owing to an unresolved V gene in the studies checked, with the rest unexplained. Clone size and V and J calls were adopted from that table, with D and trimming inferred from the DNA. The sample records over a thousand clones, 50% to 80% of which are singletons. Approximately 40% of the sample is taken by the ten largest.

The EasySep Human CD8+ T Cell Enrichment Kit was used on day 10 to isolate CD8+ T cells from every culture. Overall results and qualifications from the work: Only TCR beta chains were identified by the assay, and proliferation to antigen, not T cell function or cytokine profile, was indicated. Five clonotypes recognized the Nef KF9 family and one clonotype recognized the HW9 family, while no responses to the TAALDMSHF plasma variant were seen. About nine antigen-specific TCR beta clonotypes were identified, of which about 6 appeared to be cross-reactive for autologous or known escape epitope variants.

The junction carries 15 bases between V and J, which are trimmed by 4 bases and 2 bases respectively. According to the germline V gene (reference sequence), CDR1 reads MNHNY and CDR2 reads SVGAGI. From the cysteine up to the phenylalanine, the CDR3 has a length of 15 residues. The entry retains the CDR3 DNA only, 45 bases that are in frame from base 1. A note on this clone: The specificity of this receptor is unknown. One base away there is no much larger clone; base qualities are not given.

Sequencing was performed on cultured CD8+ T cells derived from PBMCs. This receptor chain uses TRBV6-6 and TRBJ2-7; TRBD2 is perhaps the D gene, given 6 matching bases. The TCR sequence derives from a male donor with HIV. At the DNA level, the sequence is TGTGCCAGCAGTTCACTCGGGGTAGCGGCCTACGAGCAGTACTTC. This codes for CASSSLGVAAYEQYF.